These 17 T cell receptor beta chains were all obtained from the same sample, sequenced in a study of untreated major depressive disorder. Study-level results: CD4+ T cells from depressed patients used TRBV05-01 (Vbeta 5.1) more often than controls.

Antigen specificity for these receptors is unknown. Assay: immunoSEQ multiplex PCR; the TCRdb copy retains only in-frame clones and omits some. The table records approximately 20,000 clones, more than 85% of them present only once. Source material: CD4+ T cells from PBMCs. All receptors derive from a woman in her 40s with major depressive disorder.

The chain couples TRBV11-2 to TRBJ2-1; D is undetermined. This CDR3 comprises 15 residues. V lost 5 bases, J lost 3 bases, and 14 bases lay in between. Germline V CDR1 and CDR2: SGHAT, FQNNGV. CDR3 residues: CASSPLGTIYNEQFF. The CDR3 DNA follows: TGTGCCAGCAGCCCTCTGGGCACTATCTACAATGAGCAGTTCTTC.

CDR3 DNA sequence: TGTGCCAGTAGTCCTGGACTCCATCAGCCCCAGCATTTT. Its protein is CASSPGLHQPQHF. This rearrangement joins TRBV19 to TRBJ1-5; D not certain. V was trimmed by 5 bases and J by 5 bases, leaving 10 bases between them. Germline loops: CDR1 LNHDA, CDR2 SQIVND (reference sequence). The CDR3 consists of 13 residues.

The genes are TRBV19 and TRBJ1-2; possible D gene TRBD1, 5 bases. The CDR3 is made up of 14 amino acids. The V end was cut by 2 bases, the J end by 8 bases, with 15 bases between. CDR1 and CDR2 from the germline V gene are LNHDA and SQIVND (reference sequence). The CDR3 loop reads CASSILRPGHGYTF. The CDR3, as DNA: TGTGCCAGTAGTATATTGCGACCAGGACACGGCTACACCTTC.

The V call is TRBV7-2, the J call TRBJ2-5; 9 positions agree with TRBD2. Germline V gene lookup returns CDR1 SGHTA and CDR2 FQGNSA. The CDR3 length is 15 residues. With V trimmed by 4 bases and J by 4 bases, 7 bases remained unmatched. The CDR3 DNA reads TGTGCCAGCAGCTCACGGGCTAGCGGGACAGAGACCCAGTACTTC. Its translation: CASSSRASGTETQYF.

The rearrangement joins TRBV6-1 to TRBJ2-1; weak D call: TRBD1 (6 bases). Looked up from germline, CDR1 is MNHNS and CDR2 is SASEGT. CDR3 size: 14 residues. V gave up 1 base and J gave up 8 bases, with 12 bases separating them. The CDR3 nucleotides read TGTGCCAGCAGTGAAGGAGGCAGGGGCCATGAGCAGTTCTTC. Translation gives CASSEGGRGHEQFF.

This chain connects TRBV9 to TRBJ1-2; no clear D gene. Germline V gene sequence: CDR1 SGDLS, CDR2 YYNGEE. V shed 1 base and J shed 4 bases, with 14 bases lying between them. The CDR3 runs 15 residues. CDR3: CASSVTSRVLYGYTF. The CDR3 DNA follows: TGTGCCAGCAGCGTAACTTCTAGGGTCCTCTATGGCTACACCTTC.

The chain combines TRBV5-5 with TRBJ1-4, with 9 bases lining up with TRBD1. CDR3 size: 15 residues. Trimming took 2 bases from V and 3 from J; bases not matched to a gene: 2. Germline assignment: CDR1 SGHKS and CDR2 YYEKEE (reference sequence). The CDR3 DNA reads TGTGCCAGCAGCTTAGGGACAGGGCCTAATGAAAAACTGTTTTTT. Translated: CASSLGTGPNEKLFF. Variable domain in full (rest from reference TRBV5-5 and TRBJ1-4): DAGVTQSPTHLIKTRGQQVTLRCSPISGHKSVSWYQQVLGQGPQFIFQYYEKEERGRGNFPDRFSARQFPNYSSELNVNALLLGDSALYLCASSLGTGPNEKLFFGSGTQLSVL.

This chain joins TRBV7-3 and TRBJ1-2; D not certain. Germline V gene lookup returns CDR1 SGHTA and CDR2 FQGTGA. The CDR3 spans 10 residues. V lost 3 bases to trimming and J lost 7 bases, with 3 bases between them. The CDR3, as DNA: TGTGCCAGCAGCTTGAGTGGCTACACCTTC. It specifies CASSLSGYTF.

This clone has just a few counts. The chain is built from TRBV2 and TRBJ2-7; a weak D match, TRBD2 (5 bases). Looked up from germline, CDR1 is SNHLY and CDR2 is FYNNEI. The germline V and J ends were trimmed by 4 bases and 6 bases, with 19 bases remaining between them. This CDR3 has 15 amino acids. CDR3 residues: CASSAIGGSRSEQYF. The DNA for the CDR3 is TGTGCCAGCAGTGCCATTGGAGGAAGCCGGAGCGAGCAGTACTTC.

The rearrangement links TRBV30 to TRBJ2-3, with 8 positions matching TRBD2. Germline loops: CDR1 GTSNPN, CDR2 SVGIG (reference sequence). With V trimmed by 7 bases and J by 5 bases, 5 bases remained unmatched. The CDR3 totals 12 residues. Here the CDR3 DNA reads TGTGCCTTTAGCGGGAATGGAGATACGCAGTATTTT. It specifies CAFSGNGDTQYF.

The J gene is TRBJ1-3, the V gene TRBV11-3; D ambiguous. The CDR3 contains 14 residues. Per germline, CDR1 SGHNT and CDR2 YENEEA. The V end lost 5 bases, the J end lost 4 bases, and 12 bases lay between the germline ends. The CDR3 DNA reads TGTGCCAGCAGCCCCTGGAGTGGCGGAAACACCATATATTTT. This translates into CASSPWSGGNTIYF. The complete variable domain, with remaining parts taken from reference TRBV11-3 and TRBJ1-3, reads EAGVVQSPRYKIIEKKQPVAFWCNPISGHNTLYWYLQNLGQGPELLIRYENEEAVDDSQLPKDRFSAERLKGVDSTLKIQPAELGDSAVYLCASSPWSGGNTIYFGEGSWLTVV.

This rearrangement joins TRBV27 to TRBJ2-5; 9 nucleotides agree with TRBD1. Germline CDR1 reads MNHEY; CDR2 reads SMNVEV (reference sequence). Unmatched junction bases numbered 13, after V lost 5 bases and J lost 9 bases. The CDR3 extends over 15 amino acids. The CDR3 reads CASSPQAGTGTAQYF. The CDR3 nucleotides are TGTGCCAGCAGTCCCCAGGCCGGGACAGGGACAGCCCAGTACTTC.

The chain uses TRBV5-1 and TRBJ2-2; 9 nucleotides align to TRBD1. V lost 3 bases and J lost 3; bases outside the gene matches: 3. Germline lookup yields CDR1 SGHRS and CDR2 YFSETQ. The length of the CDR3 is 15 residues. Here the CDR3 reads CASSYGDRDTGELFF. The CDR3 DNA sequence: TGCGCCAGCAGCTACGGGGACAGGGACACCGGGGAGCTGTTTTTT.

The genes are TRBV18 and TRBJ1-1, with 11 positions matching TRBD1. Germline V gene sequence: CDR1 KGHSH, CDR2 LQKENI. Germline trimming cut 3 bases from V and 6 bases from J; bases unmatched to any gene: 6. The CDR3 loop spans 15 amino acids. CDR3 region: CASSPADRGPSEAFF. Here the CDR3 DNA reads TGTGCCAGCTCACCTGCGGACAGGGGGCCCTCTGAAGCTTTCTTT.

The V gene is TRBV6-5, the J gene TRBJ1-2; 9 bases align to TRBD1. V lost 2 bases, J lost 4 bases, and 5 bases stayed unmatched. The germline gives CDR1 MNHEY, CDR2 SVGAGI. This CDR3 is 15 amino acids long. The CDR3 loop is CASSYVGTGSYGYTF. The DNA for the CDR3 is TGTGCCAGCAGTTACGTTGGGACAGGGAGCTATGGCTACACCTTC.

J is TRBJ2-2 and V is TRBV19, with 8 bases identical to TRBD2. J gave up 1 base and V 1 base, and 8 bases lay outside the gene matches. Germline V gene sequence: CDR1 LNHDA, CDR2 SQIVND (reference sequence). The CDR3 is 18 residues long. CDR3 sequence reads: CASSIGLAKTLNTGELFF. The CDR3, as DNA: TGTGCCAGTAGTATAGGACTAGCGAAAACCTTGAACACCGGGGAGCTGTTTTTT.

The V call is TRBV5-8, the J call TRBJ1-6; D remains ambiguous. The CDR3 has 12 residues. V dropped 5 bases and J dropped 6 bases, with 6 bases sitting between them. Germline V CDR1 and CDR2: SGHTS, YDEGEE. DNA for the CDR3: TGTGCCAGCAGACAGAGTAATTCACCCCTCCACTTT. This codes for CASRQSNSPLHF.